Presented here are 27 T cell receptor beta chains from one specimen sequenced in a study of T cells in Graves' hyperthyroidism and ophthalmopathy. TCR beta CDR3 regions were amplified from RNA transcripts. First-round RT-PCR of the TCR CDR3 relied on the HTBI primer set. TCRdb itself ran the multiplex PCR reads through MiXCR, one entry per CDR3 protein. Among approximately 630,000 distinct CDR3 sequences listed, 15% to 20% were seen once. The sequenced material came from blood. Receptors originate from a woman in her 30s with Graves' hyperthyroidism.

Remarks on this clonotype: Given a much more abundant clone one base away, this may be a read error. The CDR3 is CSARDSSGRLPEQFF. For the CDR3, the DNA is TGCAGTGCTAGAGATTCTAGCGGGAGACTCCCTGAGCAGTTCTTC. This chain uses TRBV20-1 with TRBJ2-1; TRBD2 aligns across 10 bases. This CDR3 contains 15 residues. V gave up 0 bases and J gave up 9 bases; unmatched junction bases: 8. Per germline, CDR1 DFQATT and CDR2 SNEGSKA (reference sequence).

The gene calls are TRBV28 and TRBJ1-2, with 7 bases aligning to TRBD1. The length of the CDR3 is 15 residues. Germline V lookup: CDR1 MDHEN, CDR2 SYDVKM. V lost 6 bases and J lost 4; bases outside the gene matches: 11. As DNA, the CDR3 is TGTGCCAGCAGGGATAAGACAGGGAACCGCTATGGCTACACCTTC. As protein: CASRDKTGNRYGYTF.

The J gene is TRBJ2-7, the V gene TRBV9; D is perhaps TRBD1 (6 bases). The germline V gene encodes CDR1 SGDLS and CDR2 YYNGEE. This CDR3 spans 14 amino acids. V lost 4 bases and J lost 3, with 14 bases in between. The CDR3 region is CASSTGQNIYEQYF. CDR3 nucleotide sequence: TGTGCCAGCAGCACTGGACAGAACATCTACGAGCAGTACTTC.

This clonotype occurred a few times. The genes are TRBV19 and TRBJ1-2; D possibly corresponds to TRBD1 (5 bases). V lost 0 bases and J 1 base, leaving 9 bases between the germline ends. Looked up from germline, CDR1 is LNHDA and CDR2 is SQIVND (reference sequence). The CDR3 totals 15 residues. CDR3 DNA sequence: TGTGCCAGTAGTATAGACGGGACGGGTAACTATGGCTACACCTTC. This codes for CASSIDGTGNYGYTF.

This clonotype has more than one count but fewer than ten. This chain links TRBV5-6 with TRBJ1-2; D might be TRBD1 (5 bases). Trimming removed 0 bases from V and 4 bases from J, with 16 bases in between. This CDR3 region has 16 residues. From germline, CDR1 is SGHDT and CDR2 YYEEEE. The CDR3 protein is CASSLDPREGIYGYTF. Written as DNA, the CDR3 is TGTGCCAGCAGCTTGGATCCCAGGGAGGGTATCTATGGCTACACCTTC. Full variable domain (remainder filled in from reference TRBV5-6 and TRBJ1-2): DAGVTQSPTHLIKTRGQQVTLRCSPKSGHDTVSWYQQALGQGPQFIFQYYEEEERQRGNFPDRFSGHQFPNYSSELNVNALLLGDSALYLCASSLDPREGIYGYTFGSGTRLTVV.

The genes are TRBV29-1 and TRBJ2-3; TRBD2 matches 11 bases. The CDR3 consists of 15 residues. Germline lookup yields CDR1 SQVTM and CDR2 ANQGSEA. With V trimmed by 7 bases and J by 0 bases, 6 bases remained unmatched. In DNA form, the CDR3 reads TGCAGCGCGGGGACTAGCGGTACTAGCACAGATACGCAGTATTTT. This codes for CSAGTSGTSTDTQYF.

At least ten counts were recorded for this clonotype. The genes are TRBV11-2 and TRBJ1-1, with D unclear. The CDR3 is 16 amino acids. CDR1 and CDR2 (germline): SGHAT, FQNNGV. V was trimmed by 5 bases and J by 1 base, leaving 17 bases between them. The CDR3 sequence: CASSTGRRFQNTEAFF. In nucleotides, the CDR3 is TGTGCCAGCAGCACCGGACGAAGATTCCAGAACACTGAAGCTTTCTTT.

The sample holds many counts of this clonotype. CDR3 in amino acids: CSASRPDTYEQYF. CDR3 sequence (DNA): TGCAGTGCTAGTCGGCCCGATACCTACGAGCAGTACTTC. This chain links TRBV20-1 with TRBJ2-7; no definite D call. Trimming pared 3 bases from V and 2 bases from J, leaving 11 bases between. The CDR3 runs to 13 residues. Germline loops: CDR1 DFQATT, CDR2 SNEGSKA (reference sequence).

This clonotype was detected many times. CDR3 in DNA: TGTGCCAGCAGTTTAGATGCGGCATTCTCTGGAAACACCATATATTTT. Amino acid sequence: CASSLDAAFSGNTIYF. V usage is TRBV12-3 or TRBV12-4 and J usage is TRBJ1-3; D is undetermined. Trimming pared 1 base from V and 0 bases from J, leaving 10 bases between. The CDR3 runs 16 residues.

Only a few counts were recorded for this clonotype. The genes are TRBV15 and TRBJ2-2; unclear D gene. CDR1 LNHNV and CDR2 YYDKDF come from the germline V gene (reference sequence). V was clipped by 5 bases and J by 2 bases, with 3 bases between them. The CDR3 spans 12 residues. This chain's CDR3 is CATSPNTGELFF. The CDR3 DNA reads TGTGCCACCAGCCCCAACACCGGGGAGCTGTTTTTT. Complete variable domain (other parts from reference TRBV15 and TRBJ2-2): DAMVIQNPRYQVTQFGKPVTLSCSQTLNHNVMYWYQQKSSQAPKLLFHYYDKDFNNEADTPDNFQSRRPNTSFCFLDIRSPGLGDTAMYLCATSPNTGELFFGEGSRLTVL.

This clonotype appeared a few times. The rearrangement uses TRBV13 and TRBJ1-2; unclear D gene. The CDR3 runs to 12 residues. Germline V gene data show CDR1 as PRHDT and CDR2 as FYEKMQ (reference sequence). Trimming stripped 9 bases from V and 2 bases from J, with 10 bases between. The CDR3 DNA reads TGTGCCAGTAGGACGGCAAACTATGGCTACACCTTC. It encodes CASRTANYGYTF.

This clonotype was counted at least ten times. DNA of the CDR3: TGTGCCTGGAGTGTATACGGACGGTTGAACACTGAAGCTTTCTTT. This codes for CAWSVYGRLNTEAFF. The V gene is TRBV30, the J gene TRBJ1-1; D uncertain. The length of the CDR3 is 15 residues. From germline, CDR1 is GTSNPN and CDR2 SVGIG (reference sequence). V dropped 0 bases and J dropped 0 bases, with 11 bases sitting between them.

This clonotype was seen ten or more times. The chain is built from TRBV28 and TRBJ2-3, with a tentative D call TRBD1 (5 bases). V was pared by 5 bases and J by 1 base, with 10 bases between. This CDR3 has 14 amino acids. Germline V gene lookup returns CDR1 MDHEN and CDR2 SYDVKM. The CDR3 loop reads CASSKRTRTDTQYF. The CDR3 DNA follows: TGTGCCAGCAGTAAACGGACACGCACAGATACGCAGTATTTT.

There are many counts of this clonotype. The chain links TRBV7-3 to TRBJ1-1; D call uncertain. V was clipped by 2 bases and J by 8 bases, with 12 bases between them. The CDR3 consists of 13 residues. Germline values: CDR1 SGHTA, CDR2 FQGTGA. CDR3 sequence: CASSLVGKGEAFF. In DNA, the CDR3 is TGTGCCAGCAGCTTAGTGGGGAAGGGCGAAGCTTTCTTT.

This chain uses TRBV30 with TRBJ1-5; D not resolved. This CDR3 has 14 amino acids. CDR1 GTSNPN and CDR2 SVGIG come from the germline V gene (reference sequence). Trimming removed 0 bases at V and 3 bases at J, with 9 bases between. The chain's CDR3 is CAWSVGLNNQPQHF. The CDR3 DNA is TGTGCCTGGAGTGTCGGGCTAAACAATCAGCCCCAGCATTTT.

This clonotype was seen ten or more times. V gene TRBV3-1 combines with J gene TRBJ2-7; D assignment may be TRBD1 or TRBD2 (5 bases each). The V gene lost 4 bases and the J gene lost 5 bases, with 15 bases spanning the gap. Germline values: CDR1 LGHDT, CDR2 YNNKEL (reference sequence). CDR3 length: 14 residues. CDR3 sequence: CASSRAGTLDEQYF. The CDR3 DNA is TGTGCCAGCAGCCGCGCCGGGACCTTGGACGAGCAGTACTTC.

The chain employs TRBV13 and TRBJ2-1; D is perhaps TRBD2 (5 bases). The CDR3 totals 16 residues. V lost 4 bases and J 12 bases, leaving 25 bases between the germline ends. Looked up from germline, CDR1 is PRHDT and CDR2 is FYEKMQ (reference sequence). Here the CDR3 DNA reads TGTGCCAGCAGCTGGAGTGGGAGAGTGGGTGGCCCCAGGCAGTTCTTC. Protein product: CASSWSGRVGGPRQFF.

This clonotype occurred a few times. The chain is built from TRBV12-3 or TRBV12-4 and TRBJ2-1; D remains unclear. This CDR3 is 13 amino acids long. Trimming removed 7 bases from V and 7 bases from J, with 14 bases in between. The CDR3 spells CASTIWVGNEQFF. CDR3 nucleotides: TGTGCCAGCACCATTTGGGTGGGGAATGAGCAGTTCTTC.

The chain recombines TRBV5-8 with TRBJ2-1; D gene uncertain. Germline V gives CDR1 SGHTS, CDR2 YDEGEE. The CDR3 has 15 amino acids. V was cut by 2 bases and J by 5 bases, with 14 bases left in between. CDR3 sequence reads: CASSLLGWENNEQFF. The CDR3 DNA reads TGTGCCAGCAGCTTACTCGGCTGGGAAAACAATGAGCAGTTCTTC.

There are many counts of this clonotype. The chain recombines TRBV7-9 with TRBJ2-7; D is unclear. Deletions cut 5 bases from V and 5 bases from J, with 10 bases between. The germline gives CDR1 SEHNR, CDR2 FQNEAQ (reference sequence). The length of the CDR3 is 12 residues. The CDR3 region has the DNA TGTGCCAGCAGCGTGTGGCCGCACGAGCAGTACTTC. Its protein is CASSVWPHEQYF.

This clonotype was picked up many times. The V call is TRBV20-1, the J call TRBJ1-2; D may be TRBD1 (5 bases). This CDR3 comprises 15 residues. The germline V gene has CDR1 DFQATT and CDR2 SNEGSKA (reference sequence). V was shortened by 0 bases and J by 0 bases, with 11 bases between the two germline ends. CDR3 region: CSARDAQTANYGYTF. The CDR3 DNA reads TGCAGTGCTAGAGATGCGCAGACAGCTAACTATGGCTACACCTTC.

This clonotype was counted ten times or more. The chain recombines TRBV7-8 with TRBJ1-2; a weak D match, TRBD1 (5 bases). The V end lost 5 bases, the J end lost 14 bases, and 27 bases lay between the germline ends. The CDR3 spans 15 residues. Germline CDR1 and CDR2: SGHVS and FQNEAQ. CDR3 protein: CASSPESGLGVWGTF. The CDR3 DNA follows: TGTGCCAGCAGCCCCGAGTCAGGGTTGGGGGTATGGGGAACCTTC.

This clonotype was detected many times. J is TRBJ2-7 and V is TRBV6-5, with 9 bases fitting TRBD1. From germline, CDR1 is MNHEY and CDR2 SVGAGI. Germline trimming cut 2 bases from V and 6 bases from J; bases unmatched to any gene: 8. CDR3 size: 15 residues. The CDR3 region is CASSYRDRATVEQYF. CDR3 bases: TGTGCCAGCAGTTACCGGGACAGGGCAACCGTCGAGCAGTACTTC.

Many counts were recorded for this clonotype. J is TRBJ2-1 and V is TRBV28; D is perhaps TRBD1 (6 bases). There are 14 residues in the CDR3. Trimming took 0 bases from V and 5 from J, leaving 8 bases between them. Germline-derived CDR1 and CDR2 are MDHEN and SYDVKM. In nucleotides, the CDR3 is TGTGCCAGCAGTTTATGGGGGGCCGACAATGAGCAGTTCTTC. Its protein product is CASSLWGADNEQFF.

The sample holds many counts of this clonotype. In DNA, the CDR3 is TGTGCCAGCAGCGTAGAAGGGACAGTGACCGAGGAGCAGTACTTC. Its translation: CASSVEGTVTEEQYF. The genes are TRBV9 and TRBJ2-7, with 7 bases fitting TRBD1. Germline CDR1 SGDLS, CDR2 YYNGEE. The CDR3 extends over 15 amino acids. Trimming removed 0 bases from V and 7 bases from J; junction bases left unmatched: 10.

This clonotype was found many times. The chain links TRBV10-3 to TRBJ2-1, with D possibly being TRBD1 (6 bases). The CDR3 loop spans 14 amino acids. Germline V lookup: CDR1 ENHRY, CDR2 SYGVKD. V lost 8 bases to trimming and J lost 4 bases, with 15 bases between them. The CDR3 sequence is CAIRSGDSYNEQFF. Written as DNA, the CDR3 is TGTGCCATCCGCTCAGGGGATTCTTACAATGAGCAGTTCTTC.

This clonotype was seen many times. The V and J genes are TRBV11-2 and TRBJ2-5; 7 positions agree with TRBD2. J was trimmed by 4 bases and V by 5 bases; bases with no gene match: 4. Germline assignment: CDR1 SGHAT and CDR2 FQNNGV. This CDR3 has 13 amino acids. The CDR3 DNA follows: TGTGCCAGCAGCCAAACTAGCGTAGAGACCCAGTACTTC. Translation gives CASSQTSVETQYF.